These T cell receptor beta chains were read from a single sample in a study of CD8 T cell repertoires and HIV-1 epitope variants. No antigens are known for them. Clones were read by immunoSEQ multiplex PCR, and TCRdb kept only the in-frame ones, dropping some. Of several thousand clones in the sample, 66% were seen once. The sample taken for sequencing was cultured CD8+ T cells derived from PBMCs. Every receptor here comes from a male donor with HIV. Both conserved end residues are part of each CDR3. D genes are given only for firm matches. Size is stated for part of the rows, as once, few or many counts, or as a class when the clone is expanded.

J: TRBJ2-1
size: NA
D: NA
V: TRBV7-2
CDR3: CASSLTPTVYNEQFF
DNA: TGTGCCAGCAGCTTAACCCCGACTGTCTACAATGAGCAGTTCTTC

J: TRBJ2-1
size: few
D: TRBD1
V: TRBV28
CDR3: CASSSGTGGFGDNEQFF
DNA: TGTGCCAGCAGTTCCGGGACAGGGGGCTTCGGGGACAATGAGCAGTTCTTC

J: TRBJ1-4
size: NA
D: NA
V: TRBV7-9
CDR3: CASSMTAGEEKLFF
DNA: TGTGCCAGCAGTATGACGGCAGGGGAAGAAAAACTGTTTTTT

J: TRBJ2-1
size: NA
D: NA
V: TRBV2
CDR3: CASSEYSGRYNEQFF
DNA: TGTGCCAGCAGTGAGTATAGCGGAAGATACAATGAGCAGTTCTTC

J: TRBJ2-5
size: few
D: TRBD2
V: TRBV5-1
CDR3: CASSFYSGRRGETQYF
DNA: TGCGCCAGCAGTTTTTATAGCGGGAGAAGGGGAGAGACCCAGTACTTC

J: TRBJ2-5
size: NA
D: NA
V: TRBV4-3
CDR3: CASSQGYGGTRETQYF
DNA: TGCGCCAGCAGCCAAGGGTACGGGGGGACACGAGAGACCCAGTACTTC

J: TRBJ2-3
size: NA
D: NA
V: TRBV19
CDR3: CASSGGPSAQSDTQYF
DNA: TGTGCCAGTAGCGGCGGCCCTAGCGCCCAGTCAGATACGCAGTATTTT

J: TRBJ2-1
size: NA
D: TRBD2
V: TRBV5-4
CDR3: CASSWGSSGSGTEQFF
DNA: TGTGCCAGCAGCTGGGGGTCCAGCGGGAGTGGTACTGAGCAGTTCTTC

J: TRBJ1-4
size: NA
D: NA
V: TRBV15
CDR3: CATSRDVSTNEKLFF
DNA: TGTGCCACCAGCAGAGATGTGTCTACTAATGAAAAACTGTTTTTT

J: TRBJ2-7
size: few
D: TRBD2
V: TRBV2
CDR3: CASTPRTSGGYEQYF
DNA: TGTGCCAGCACCCCGAGGACTAGCGGAGGATACGAGCAGTACTTC

J: TRBJ2-7
size: NA
D: TRBD2
V: TRBV7-2
CDR3: CASSPGSGRTSYEQYF
DNA: TGTGCCAGCAGCCCGGGGAGCGGGAGGACTTCCTACGAGCAGTACTTC

J: TRBJ2-7
size: few
D: NA
V: TRBV2
CDR3: CASSPSSYEQYF
DNA: TGTGCCAGCAGCCCTAGCTCCTACGAGCAGTACTTC

J: TRBJ1-5
size: NA
D: TRBD1
V: TRBV7-9
CDR3: CASSSTTGNQPQHF
DNA: TGTGCCAGCAGCTCCACGACAGGGAATCAGCCCCAGCATTTT

J: TRBJ2-1
size: NA
D: TRBD1
V: TRBV27
CDR3: CASSLGTGYNEQFF
DNA: TGTGCCAGCAGTTTAGGGACAGGGTACAATGAGCAGTTCTTC

J: TRBJ1-1
size: NA
D: TRBD1
V: TRBV6-5
CDR3: CASSYANRGMNTEAFF
DNA: TGTGCCAGCAGTTACGCGAACAGGGGGATGAACACTGAAGCTTTCTTT

J: TRBJ2-7
size: NA
D: TRBD1
V: TRBV7-6
CDR3: CASSLFGTGHYEQYF
DNA: TGTGCCAGCAGCTTATTCGGGACAGGCCACTACGAGCAGTACTTC

J: TRBJ1-2
size: NA
D: NA
V: TRBV23-1
CDR3: CASSQDPVELDYGYTF
DNA: TGCGCCAGCAGCCAAGATCCCGTCGAACTCGACTATGGCTACACCTTC

J: TRBJ1-2
size: NA
D: TRBD1
V: TRBV5-4
CDR3: CASSGTGTGGSYGYTF
DNA: TGTGCCAGCAGCGGAACCGGGACAGGGGGCAGCTATGGCTACACCTTC

J: TRBJ1-3
size: NA
D: NA
V: TRBV28
CDR3: CASSFGGAAGNTIYF
DNA: TGTGCCAGCAGTTTCGGGGGGGCGGCTGGAAACACCATATATTTT

J: TRBJ1-1
size: NA
D: NA
V: TRBV7-9
CDR3: CASSLPVGPYTEAFF
DNA: TGTGCCAGCAGCTTACCTGTGGGCCCTTACACTGAAGCTTTCTTT

J: TRBJ2-1
size: NA
D: NA
V: TRBV11-2
CDR3: CASSLGGTYNEQFF
DNA: TGTGCCAGCAGCTTAGGCGGAACCTACAATGAGCAGTTCTTC

J: TRBJ2-5
size: few
D: TRBD1
V: TRBV28
CDR3: CASSSDRGEETQYF
DNA: TGTGCCAGCAGTTCGGACAGGGGGGAGGAGACCCAGTACTTC

J: TRBJ2-2
size: few
D: NA
V: TRBV5-8
CDR3: CASNLLNTGELFF
DNA: TGTGCCAGCAATTTGCTAAACACCGGGGAGCTGTTTTTT

J: TRBJ2-4
size: once
D: TRBD1
V: TRBV25-1
CDR3: CASRGQGGNIQYF
DNA: TGTGCCAGCAGGGGACAGGGGGGCAACATTCAGTACTTC

J: TRBJ2-1
size: NA
D: NA
V: TRBV21-1
CDR3: CASGSILGGRALYEQFF
DNA: TGTGCCAGCGGGAGCATACTAGGCGGGAGGGCCCTGTATGAGCAGTTCTTC

J: TRBJ2-3
size: NA
D: NA
V: TRBV7-6
CDR3: CASSLAPRAGDTQYF
DNA: TGTGCCAGCAGCTTAGCCCCCCGAGCGGGCGATACGCAGTATTTT

J: TRBJ2-7
size: NA
D: NA
V: TRBV27
CDR3: CASSPRGGGPYEQYF
DNA: TGTGCCAGCAGTCCCCGCGGAGGGGGCCCCTACGAGCAGTACTTC

J: TRBJ1-3
size: NA
D: NA
V: TRBV28
CDR3: CASSLGLTESGNTIYF
DNA: TGTGCCAGCAGTTTGGGACTGACGGAGTCTGGAAACACCATATATTTT

J: TRBJ1-2
size: NA
D: TRBD1
V: TRBV5-6
CDR3: CASSLGGTGGTYTF
DNA: TGTGCCAGCAGCTTGGGCGGGACAGGGGGAACCTACACCTTC

J: TRBJ2-5
size: NA
D: TRBD2
V: TRBV5-4
CDR3: CASRPDFSGGAETQYF
DNA: TGTGCCAGCAGACCGGATTTCAGCGGGGGGGCAGAGACCCAGTACTTC

J: TRBJ2-7
size: NA
D: NA
V: TRBV6-4
CDR3: CASSAGSYEQYF
DNA: TGTGCCAGCAGTGCCGGATCCTACGAGCAGTACTTC

J: TRBJ2-7
size: once
D: TRBD2
V: TRBV7-9
CDR3: CASSSLAGGYEQYF
DNA: TGTGCCAGCAGCTCATTAGCGGGGGGCTACGAGCAGTACTTC

J: TRBJ2-5
size: NA
D: TRBD2
V: TRBV28
CDR3: CASSPWRGETQYF
DNA: TGTGCCAGCAGCCCCTGGCGGGGGGAGACCCAGTACTTC

J: TRBJ2-7
size: NA
D: NA
V: TRBV7-9
CDR3: CASSNSHEQYF
DNA: TGTGCCAGCAGCAATTCCCACGAGCAGTACTTC

J: TRBJ2-2
size: NA
D: NA
V: TRBV7-6
CDR3: CASSLATGELFF
DNA: TGTGCCAGCAGCTTAGCGACCGGGGAGCTGTTTTTT

J: TRBJ2-7
size: once
D: NA
V: TRBV27
CDR3: CASSMDSSYEQYF
DNA: TGTGCCAGCAGTATGGACAGTTCCTACGAGCAGTACTTC

J: TRBJ2-7
size: NA
D: TRBD2
V: TRBV10-3
CDR3: CAISESAGEQYF
DNA: TGTGCCATCAGTGAGTCAGCGGGGGAGCAGTACTTC

J: TRBJ2-1
size: few
D: TRBD1
V: TRBV11-3
CDR3: CASSFQGGQGVNEQFF
DNA: TGTGCCAGCAGCTTCCAGGGAGGACAGGGAGTCAATGAGCAGTTCTTC

J: TRBJ2-6
size: NA
D: TRBD1
V: TRBV7-8
CDR3: CASSPGTGPINSGANVLTF
DNA: TGTGCCAGCAGTCCCGGGACAGGGCCTATTAACTCTGGGGCCAACGTCCTGACTTTC

J: TRBJ1-2
size: NA
D: NA
V: TRBV7-9
CDR3: CASSQGLGTSYGYTF
DNA: TGCGCCAGCAGCCAAGGTCTCGGGACTTCCTATGGCTACACCTTC

J: TRBJ2-5
size: NA
D: TRBD2
V: TRBV2
CDR3: CASSEGLAGGLEETQYF
DNA: TGTGCCAGCAGTGAAGGTCTAGCGGGAGGGCTGGAGGAGACCCAGTACTTC

J: TRBJ2-1
size: NA
D: TRBD2
V: TRBV9
CDR3: CASRETSGSANEQFF
DNA: TGTGCCAGCAGAGAGACTAGCGGGAGTGCCAATGAGCAGTTCTTC

J: TRBJ2-7
size: large
D: NA
V: TRBV10-3
CDR3: CATLGDSTYEQYF
DNA: TGTGCCACCCTAGGGGACTCTACTTACGAGCAGTACTTC

J: TRBJ1-2
size: NA
D: TRBD1
V: TRBV5-8
CDR3: CASSLGQGIPYGYTF
DNA: TGTGCCAGCAGCCTGGGACAGGGAATTCCTTATGGCTACACCTTC

J: TRBJ2-3
size: NA
D: NA
V: TRBV6-5
CDR3: CASRRFTDTQYF
DNA: TGTGCCAGCAGGCGGTTCACAGATACGCAGTATTTT